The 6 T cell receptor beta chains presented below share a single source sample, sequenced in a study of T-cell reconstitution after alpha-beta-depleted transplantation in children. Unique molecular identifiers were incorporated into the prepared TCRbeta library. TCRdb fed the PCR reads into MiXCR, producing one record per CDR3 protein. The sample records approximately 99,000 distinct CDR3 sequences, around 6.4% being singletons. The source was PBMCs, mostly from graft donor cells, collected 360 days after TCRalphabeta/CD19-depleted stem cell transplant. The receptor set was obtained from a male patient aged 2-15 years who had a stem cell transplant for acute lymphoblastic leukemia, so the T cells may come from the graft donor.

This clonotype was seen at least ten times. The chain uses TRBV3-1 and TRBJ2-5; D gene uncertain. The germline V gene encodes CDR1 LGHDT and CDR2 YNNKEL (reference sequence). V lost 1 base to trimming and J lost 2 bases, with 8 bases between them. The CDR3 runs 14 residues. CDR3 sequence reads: CASSQVGLQETQYF. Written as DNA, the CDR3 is TGTGCCAGCAGCCAAGTGGGGTTACAAGAGACCCAGTACTTC.

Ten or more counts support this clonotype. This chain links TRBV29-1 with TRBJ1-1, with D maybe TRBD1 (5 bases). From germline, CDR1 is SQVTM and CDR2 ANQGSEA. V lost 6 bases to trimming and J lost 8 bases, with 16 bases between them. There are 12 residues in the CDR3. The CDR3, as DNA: TGCAGCGTCCGTCGAGAGCGGACAGAAGCTTTCTTT. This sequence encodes CSVRRERTEAFF. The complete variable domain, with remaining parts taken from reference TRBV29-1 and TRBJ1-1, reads SAVISQKPSRDICQRGTSLTIQCQVDSQVTMMFWYRQQPGQSLTLIATANQGSEATYESGFVIDKFPISRPNLTFSTLTVSNMSPEDSSIYLCSVRRERTEAFFGQGTRLTVV.

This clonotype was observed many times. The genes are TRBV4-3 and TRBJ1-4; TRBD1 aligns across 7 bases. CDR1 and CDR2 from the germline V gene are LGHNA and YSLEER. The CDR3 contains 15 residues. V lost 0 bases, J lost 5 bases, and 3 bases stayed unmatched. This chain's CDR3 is CASSQEGQLNEKLFF. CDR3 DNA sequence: TGCGCCAGCAGCCAAGAGGGACAGCTCAATGAAAAACTGTTTTTT.

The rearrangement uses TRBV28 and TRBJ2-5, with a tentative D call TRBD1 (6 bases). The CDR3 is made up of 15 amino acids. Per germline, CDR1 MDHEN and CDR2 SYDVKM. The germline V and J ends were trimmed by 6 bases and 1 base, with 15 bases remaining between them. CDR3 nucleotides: TGTGCCAGCAGCTCAATAGACAGGATCCAAGAGACCCAGTACTTC. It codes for CASSSIDRIQETQYF.

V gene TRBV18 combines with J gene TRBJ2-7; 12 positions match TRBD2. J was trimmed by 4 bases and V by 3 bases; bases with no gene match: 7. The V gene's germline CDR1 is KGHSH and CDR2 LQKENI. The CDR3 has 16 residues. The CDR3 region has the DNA TGTGCCAGCTCACCCGAGACTAGCGGGAGTCCATACGAGCAGTACTTC. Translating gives CASSPETSGSPYEQYF.

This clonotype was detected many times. Here the CDR3 DNA reads TGTGCCAGCAGTTATGGGCAGGCCAACACTGAAGCTTTCTTT. Translating it yields CASSYGQANTEAFF. This chain joins TRBV12-3 or TRBV12-4 and TRBJ1-1; D uncertain. The V and J ends lost 4 bases and 2 bases respectively, with 11 bases between them. The CDR3 is 14 amino acids.